The source of this TCR beta chain is a study of CD8 T cells in ankylosing spondylitis. Study observations and caveats: It was reported that disease-linked clones were significantly enriched in matched ankylosing spondylitis synovial fluid. A subset of motif variants has previously been described in the synovial fluid and blood of reactive arthritis. Ankylosing spondylitis blood seemed to carry a telltale TCR beta motif made of under ten highly homologous variants.

TCRdb reprocessed the 5' RACE reads with MiXCR, giving one entry per CDR3 protein. The sample includes around 120,000 distinct CDR3 sequences, 9.3% of them seen just once. This clonotype was detected many times. Its cognate antigen is unknown. The V segment lost 5 bases and the J segment 4 bases; nucleotides outside the gene matches: 2. This CDR3 has 15 residues. From germline, CDR1 is SGHTA and CDR2 FQGTGA. The sample was blood, either unsorted or a sorted T cell fraction (not recorded which). This chain links TRBV7-3 with TRBJ2-1, with 13 nucleotides matching TRBD2. The source of this sequence is a male donor with ankylosing spondylitis or in good health (not recorded which). CDR3 DNA: TGTGCCAGCAGCGCACTAGCGGGAGGGTACAATGAGCAGTTCTTC. This gives the protein CASSALAGGYNEQFF.